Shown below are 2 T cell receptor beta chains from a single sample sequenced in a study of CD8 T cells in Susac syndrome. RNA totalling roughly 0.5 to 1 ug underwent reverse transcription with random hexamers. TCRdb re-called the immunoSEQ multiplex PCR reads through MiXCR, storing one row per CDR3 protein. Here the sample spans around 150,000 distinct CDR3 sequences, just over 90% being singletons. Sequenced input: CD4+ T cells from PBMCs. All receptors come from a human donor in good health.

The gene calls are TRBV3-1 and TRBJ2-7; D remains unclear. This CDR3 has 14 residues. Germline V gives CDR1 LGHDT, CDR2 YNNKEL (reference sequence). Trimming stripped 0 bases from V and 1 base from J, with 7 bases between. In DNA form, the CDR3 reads TGTGCCAGCAGCCAAGAACCGCGGTCCTACGAGCAGTACTTC. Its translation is CASSQEPRSYEQYF.

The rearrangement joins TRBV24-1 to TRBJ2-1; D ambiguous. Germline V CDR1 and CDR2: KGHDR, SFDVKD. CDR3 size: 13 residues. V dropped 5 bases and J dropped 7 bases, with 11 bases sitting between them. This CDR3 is CATSVPGTNEQFF. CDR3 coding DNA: TGTGCCACCAGTGTCCCGGGTACGAATGAGCAGTTCTTC.